The 5 T cell receptor beta chains below come from one sample, sequenced in a study of blood T cell repertoires in COVID-19. Assay used: immunoSEQ multiplex PCR; TCRdb lists only in-frame clones, some missing. Of about 100,000 clones listed, around 90% are singletons. Specimen: peripheral blood. These receptors were collected from a man aged 18 to 35 with COVID-19, enrolled during active disease.

The gene calls are TRBV2 and TRBJ2-3; TRBD1 might be the D (7 bases). CDR1 SNHLY and CDR2 FYNNEI come from the germline V gene. CDR3 length: 16 residues. V dropped 4 bases and J dropped 0 bases, with 14 bases sitting between them. Here the CDR3 DNA reads TGTGCCAGCAGTGGGAGGGGGCGCTTTAGCACAGATACGCAGTATTTT. It encodes CASSGRGRFSTDTQYF.

The CDR3 region has the DNA TGCGCCAGCAGCCAAAACCTCGGGGTCAGGAGCAATCAGCCCCAGCATTTT. This codes for CASSQNLGVRSNQPQHF. The rearrangement joins TRBV4-1 to TRBJ1-5; D gene uncertain. The CDR3 spans 17 residues. Germline V gene data show CDR1 as MGHRA and CDR2 as YSYEKL. V was clipped by 2 bases and J by 1 base, with 15 bases between them.

The rearrangement links TRBV27 to TRBJ2-2; perhaps TRBD1 as D (6 bases). The CDR3 has 19 residues. Germline loops: CDR1 MNHEY, CDR2 SMNVEV (reference sequence). The ends were cut back, 0 bases at V and 0 bases at J, with 17 bases in the middle. CDR3 sequence: CASSLSWSGHQTNTGELFF. The DNA of the CDR3 is TGTGCCAGCAGTTTATCGTGGTCGGGACACCAGACGAACACCGGGGAGCTGTTTTTT.

The V and J genes are TRBV11-3 and TRBJ2-7, with a tentative D call TRBD2 (6 bases). Trimming stripped 8 bases from V and 5 bases from J, with 22 bases between. Germline lookup yields CDR1 SGHNT and CDR2 YENEEA. CDR3 length equals 15 residues. The DNA for the CDR3 is TGTGCCAGCCCAAAGACCATGGGGAGGTGGAACGAGCAGTACTTC. Translation gives CASPKTMGRWNEQYF.

The rearrangement joins TRBV27 to TRBJ2-7, with TRBD2 matching 14 bases. Germline V gives CDR1 MNHEY, CDR2 SMNVEV (reference sequence). V shed 5 bases, J shed 3 bases, and the junction held 3 bases outside the gene matches. CDR3 length equals 15 residues. Written as DNA, the CDR3 is TGTGCCAGCAGTATAGGGACTAGCGGGAGCTACGAGCAGTACTTC. It specifies CASSIGTSGSYEQYF.